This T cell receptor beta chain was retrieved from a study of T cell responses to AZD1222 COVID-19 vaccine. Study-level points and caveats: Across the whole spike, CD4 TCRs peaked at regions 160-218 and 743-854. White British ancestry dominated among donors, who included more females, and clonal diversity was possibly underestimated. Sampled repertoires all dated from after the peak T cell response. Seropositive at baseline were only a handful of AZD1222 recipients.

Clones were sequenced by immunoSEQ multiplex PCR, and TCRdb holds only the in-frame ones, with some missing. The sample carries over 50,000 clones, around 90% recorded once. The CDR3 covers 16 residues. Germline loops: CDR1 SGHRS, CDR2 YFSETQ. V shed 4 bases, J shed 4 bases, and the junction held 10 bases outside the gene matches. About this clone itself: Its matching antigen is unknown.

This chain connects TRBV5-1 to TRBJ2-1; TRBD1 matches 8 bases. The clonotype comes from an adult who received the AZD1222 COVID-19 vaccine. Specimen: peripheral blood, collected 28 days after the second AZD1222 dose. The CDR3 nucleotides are TGCGCCAGCAGCCCCGGACAGGGCGGCAGTTACAATGAGCAGTTCTTC. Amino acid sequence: CASSPGQGGSYNEQFF.